These 5 T cell receptor beta chains originate from one sample sequenced in a study of T cells in Graves' hyperthyroidism and ophthalmopathy. RNA transcripts were the template for amplifying TCR beta CDR3 regions. With the HTBI primer set, the TCR CDR3 went through a first round of RT-PCR. TCRdb reprocessed the multiplex PCR reads via MiXCR and lists one record per CDR3 protein. The sample records some 490,000 distinct CDR3 sequences, under 25% being singletons. The sample consisted of blood. All receptors come from a woman in her 70s with Graves' ophthalmopathy.

This clonotype was detected ten times or more. V gene TRBV11-2 combines with J gene TRBJ2-2; D remains ambiguous. Trimming left V 2 bases short and J 5 bases short, with 9 bases between. This CDR3 has 14 amino acids. CDR1 and CDR2 from the germline V gene are SGHAT and FQNNGV. The CDR3, as DNA: TGTGCCAGCAGCTTAAACGGTGGGACCGGGGAGCTGTTTTTT. Its translation is CASSLNGGTGELFF.

CDR3 in amino acids: CASSVDREGQPQHF. CDR3 nucleotide sequence: TGTGCCAGCAGCGTAGACAGGGAGGGTCAGCCCCAGCATTTT. The chain uses TRBV9 and TRBJ1-5, with D possibly TRBD1 on 6 matching bases. Germline V CDR1 and CDR2: SGDLS, YYNGEE. CDR3 length: 14 residues. Trimming took 0 bases from V and 6 from J, leaving 10 bases between them.

This rearrangement joins TRBV6-6 to TRBJ1-2, with D unclear. CDR1 is MNHNY, CDR2 SVGAGI, per germline (reference sequence). The CDR3 is made up of 13 amino acids. Deletions cut 1 base from V and 6 bases from J, with 9 bases between. This chain's CDR3 is CASSYLGRDGYTF. The CDR3 DNA reads as TGTGCCAGCAGTTACTTGGGCAGAGATGGCTACACCTTC.

The chain employs TRBV7-9 and TRBJ2-3; D unclear. Trimming cost V 8 bases and J 2 bases, with 14 bases left between them. From germline, CDR1 is SEHNR and CDR2 FQNEAQ (reference sequence). The length of the CDR3 is 14 residues. DNA for the CDR3: TGTGCCAGCGGAACCTCACAGCCCACAGATACGCAGTATTTT. This codes for CASGTSQPTDTQYF.

This clonotype was seen a few times. V gene TRBV7-9 combines with J gene TRBJ2-1; D is unclear. CDR3 length: 15 amino acids. CDR1 and CDR2 from the germline V gene are SEHNR and FQNEAQ (reference sequence). Deletions cut 5 bases from V and 9 bases from J, with 20 bases between. CDR3 sequence (DNA): TGTGCCAGCAGCCACGACGCGTCCCCCAGACGTGAGCAGTTCTTC. It encodes CASSHDASPRREQFF.